This T cell receptor beta chain was sequenced for a study of cytomegalovirus exposure and HLA in healthy donors. Findings and limits, study-wide: Indistinguishable V segments, including TRBV6-2 and TRBV6-3, were excluded. Specificity of a few CMV-associated chains for CMV antigens was verified in vitro. Diagnosis of cytomegalovirus status made by the classifier reportedly showed high specificity and sensitivity.

Points on this clone: Its antigen is undetermined.

With 60 Vbeta and 13 Jbeta primers, the PCR was carried out. Here immunoSEQ multiplex PCR was the method, and the copy in TCRdb shows in-frame clones only, minus some. This sample contains around 100,000 clones. There are 12 residues in the CDR3. Germline loops: CDR1 MNHNS, CDR2 SASEGT. Sequences were obtained from PBMCs. The receptor was derived from a man aged 35-49 years in good health and CMV-seropositive. This chain links TRBV6-1 with TRBJ2-5, with D perhaps TRBD1 (6 bases). The DNA matches TRBJ2-7 better at its end, which makes the J call doubtful. Written as DNA, the CDR3 is TGTGTGGTGGTTGAGGGGGCCTACGAGCAGTACTTC. Translation: CVVVEGAYEQYF.